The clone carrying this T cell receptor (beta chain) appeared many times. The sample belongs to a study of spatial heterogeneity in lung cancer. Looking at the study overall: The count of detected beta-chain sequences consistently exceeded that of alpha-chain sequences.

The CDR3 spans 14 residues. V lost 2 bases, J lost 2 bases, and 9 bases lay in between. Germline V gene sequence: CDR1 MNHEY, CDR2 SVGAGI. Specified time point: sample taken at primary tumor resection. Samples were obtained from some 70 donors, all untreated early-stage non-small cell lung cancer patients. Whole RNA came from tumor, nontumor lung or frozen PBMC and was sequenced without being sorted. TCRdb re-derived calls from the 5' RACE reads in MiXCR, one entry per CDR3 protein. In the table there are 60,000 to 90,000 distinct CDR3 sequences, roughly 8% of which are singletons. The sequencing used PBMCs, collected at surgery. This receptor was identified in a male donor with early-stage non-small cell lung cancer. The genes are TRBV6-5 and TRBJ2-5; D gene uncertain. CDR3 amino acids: CASSYSRVQETQYF. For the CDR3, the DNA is TGTGCCAGCAGTTACAGCCGGGTTCAAGAGACCCAGTACTTC.